This entry lists 16 T cell receptor beta chains sequenced from one sample in a study of T cells in Graves' hyperthyroidism and ophthalmopathy. What was amplified from RNA transcripts were TCR beta CDR3 regions. First-round RT-PCR targeting the TCR CDR3 was performed with the HTBI primer set. TCRdb processed the multiplex PCR reads anew with MiXCR; each CDR3 protein has one entry. The table lists 490,000 or so distinct CDR3 sequences, over 45% of them singletons. Material for sequencing was peripheral blood or thyroid tissue (not recorded which). Receptor source: an adult woman with Graves' disease, either hyperthyroidism or ophthalmopathy (not recorded which).

V usage is TRBV7-9 and J usage is TRBJ1-3; D is unresolved. The CDR3 totals 14 residues. Germline values: CDR1 SEHNR, CDR2 FQNEAQ (reference sequence). V shed 7 bases and J shed 1 base, with 11 bases lying between them. CDR3 region: CASTETASGNTIYF. The DNA of the CDR3 is TGTGCCAGCACCGAAACAGCATCTGGAAACACCATATATTTT.

About this clonotype itself: No conserved phenylalanine or tryptophan is present at the end of the CDR3, so a read error is the likely explanation. V and J are TRBV7-9 and TRBJ2-5, with 8 nucleotides matching TRBD1. CDR1 is SEHNR and CDR2 is FQNEAQ in the germline V gene (reference sequence). The CDR3 consists of 16 residues. The CDR3 sequence is CAISPLGTGGFETQYL. DNA for the CDR3: TGTGCCATCAGCCCTTTAGGAACAGGGGGTTTTGAGACCCAGTACCTC.

This sequence joins TRBV20-1 and TRBJ2-7, with TRBD2 matching 9 bases. Germline V gives CDR1 DFQATT, CDR2 SNEGSKA (reference sequence). The CDR3 covers 15 residues. V trimming: 5 bases; J trimming: 2 bases; junction bases outside the gene matches: 10. The CDR3 region is CSAVPTSGVTYEQYF. For the CDR3, the DNA is TGCAGTGCTGTCCCGACTAGCGGCGTAACCTACGAGCAGTACTTC.

This chain uses TRBV5-1 with TRBJ1-5, with 7 nucleotides matching TRBD1. Germline CDR1 is SGHRS and CDR2 is YFSETQ. The CDR3 has 15 amino acids. J gave up 9 bases and V 5 bases, and 14 bases lay outside the gene matches. CDR3: CASRPGGTGGLPQHF. Here the CDR3 DNA reads TGCGCCAGCAGGCCAGGGGGTACCGGGGGCTTGCCCCAGCATTTT.

This clonotype was found many times. V and J are TRBV2 and TRBJ2-5; D may be TRBD1 (6 bases). V shed 6 bases and J shed 5 bases, with 16 bases lying between them. Germline V lookup: CDR1 SNHLY, CDR2 FYNNEI. This CDR3 contains 14 residues. The CDR3 protein is CASRKQGIGETQYF. In DNA, the CDR3 is TGTGCCAGCAGAAAACAGGGTATCGGGGAGACCCAGTACTTC.

This clonotype was seen many times. The chain combines TRBV15 with TRBJ1-2, with TRBD1 as a possible D gene (5 bases). From germline, CDR1 is LNHNV and CDR2 YYDKDF (reference sequence). V was pared by 3 bases and J by 7 bases, with 18 bases between. The CDR3 contains 15 residues. CDR3 coding DNA: TGTGCCACCAGCAGGCCGGGACGGCCGGAGGGTGGCTACACCTTC. Protein sequence: CATSRPGRPEGGYTF.

This sequence joins TRBV14 and TRBJ1-2, with TRBD1 matching over 7 bases. V shed 0 bases, J shed 8 bases, and the junction held 9 bases outside the gene matches. The CDR3 is made up of 15 amino acids. CDR1 is SGHDN and CDR2 is FVKESK in the germline V gene. CDR3 sequence: CASSQEWWTGQGYTF. The DNA for the CDR3 is TGTGCCAGCAGCCAAGAGTGGTGGACAGGCCAAGGCTACACCTTC. The full variable domain, its missing parts supplied by reference TRBV14 and TRBJ1-2, is EAGVTQFPSHSVIEKGQTVTLRCDPISGHDNLYWYRRVMGKEIKFLLHFVKESKQDESGMPNNRFLAERTGGTYSTLKVQPAELEDSGVYFCASSQEWWTGQGYTFGSGTRLTVV.

The sample holds one count of this clonotype. The rearrangement uses TRBV4-1 and TRBJ1-5; D is ambiguous. This CDR3 comprises 13 residues. CDR1 is MGHRA, CDR2 YSYEKL, per germline. V was pared by 1 base and J by 9 bases, with 10 bases between. The CDR3 reads CASSQGNSRPQHF. The CDR3 region has the DNA TGCGCCAGCAGCCAAGGGAACAGCCGGCCCCAGCATTTT.

The chain joins TRBV2 to TRBJ2-5, with TRBD1 identical over 11 bases. Looked up from germline, CDR1 is SNHLY and CDR2 is FYNNEI. V shed 6 bases, J shed 0 bases, and the junction held 9 bases outside the gene matches. The CDR3 loop spans 17 amino acids. The chain's CDR3 is CASSPTGTGGYQETQYF. The CDR3 DNA sequence: TGTGCCAGCAGCCCCACCGGGACAGGGGGATACCAAGAGACCCAGTACTTC.

The rearrangement uses TRBV4-1 and TRBJ2-3; D unclear. In germline, CDR1 is MGHRA, CDR2 YSYEKL. The V end lost 0 bases, the J end lost 5 bases, and 9 bases lay between the germline ends. This CDR3 has 14 amino acids. The CDR3 DNA reads as TGCGCCAGCAGCCAAGACTGGCGTAAAGATACGCAGTATTTT. It yields the protein CASSQDWRKDTQYF.

To note about this clonotype: Germline and junction disagree at one end, which may indicate a read error. The V call is TRBV7-9, the J call TRBJ2-7; 7 nucleotides agree with TRBD1. Germline V gene sequence: CDR1 SEHNR, CDR2 FQNEAQ (reference sequence). The CDR3 runs to 13 residues. CDR3 protein: CASTPSFTTGTDF. The CDR3 nucleotides read TGTGCCAGCACCCCCTCCTTCACGACAGGGACGGACTTC.

V is TRBV11-2 and J is TRBJ2-2; no firm D call. The CDR3 spans 14 residues. Germline-derived CDR1 and CDR2 are SGHAT and FQNNGV. V was trimmed by 2 bases and J by 4 bases, leaving 8 bases between them. CDR3 DNA: TGTGCCAGCAGCTTACTCTTAGCCACCGGGGAGCTGTTTTTT. Its translation: CASSLLLATGELFF.

The chain combines TRBV6-5 with TRBJ1-6; 7 bases match TRBD1. The J segment lost 9 bases and the V segment lost 6 bases, leaving 8 bases of the junction unmatched. The CDR3 has 14 residues. Germline V CDR1 and CDR2: MNHEY, SVGAGI. This CDR3 is CASSRDRVRSPLHF. CDR3 nucleotide sequence: TGTGCCAGCAGCCGTGACAGGGTCCGTTCACCCCTCCACTTT.

The table lists this clonotype with a few counts. The junction departs from germline at one end; a sequencing error may be responsible. V usage is TRBV12-3 or TRBV12-4 and J usage is TRBJ1-4, with no clear D. CDR3 length: 12 residues. The CDR3 sequence: CASSRTDEKLFF. For the CDR3, the DNA is TGTGCCAGCAGCAGAACTGATGAAAAACTGTTTTTT.

This clonotype was observed many times. This chain connects TRBV20-1 to TRBJ1-2, with D uncertain. This CDR3 comprises 13 residues. Germline V gene sequence: CDR1 DFQATT, CDR2 SNEGSKA (reference sequence). Deletions cut 2 bases from V and 4 bases from J, with 11 bases between. This chain's CDR3 is CSARLGGFYGYTF. The CDR3 nucleotides read TGCAGTGCTAGACTGGGAGGGTTCTATGGCTACACCTTC.

The rearrangement joins TRBV10-3 to TRBJ2-5; a possible D gene is TRBD2 (6 bases). Deletions cut 6 bases from V and 6 bases from J, with 11 bases between. Per the germline V gene, CDR1 is ENHRY and CDR2 is SYGVKD. The CDR3 is 12 amino acids. CDR3 residues: CAIRGGVQTQYF. DNA for the CDR3: TGTGCCATCAGGGGAGGTGTTCAGACCCAGTACTTC.